This TCR beta chain originates from a study of patients and donors after allogeneic stem cell transplantation. One entry per CDR3 protein, called by TCRdb with MiXCR from the RT-PCR reads. The sample has 150,000 to 250,000 distinct CDR3 sequences; less than 45% are singletons. Germline CDR1 and CDR2: SGHRS and YFSETQ. The germline V and J ends were trimmed by 5 bases and 8 bases, with 11 bases remaining between them. The CDR3 is made up of 11 amino acids. The J gene is TRBJ2-7, the V gene TRBV5-1; D is uncertain. Sequenced input: blood, either unsorted or a sorted T cell fraction (not recorded which). This clonotype was sampled from a human donor who was either an allogeneic HSCT recipient or a stem cell or donor lymphocyte infusion donor (not recorded which). It is not recorded whose cells these are; they may come from a transplant donor. This CDR3 is CASSSSNQQYF. The DNA for the CDR3 is TGCGCCAGCAGTTCATCCAATCAGCAGTACTTC.